The 30 T cell receptor beta chains reported below all come from one sample, sequenced in a study of cytomegalovirus exposure and HLA in healthy donors. The PCR made use of 60 Vbeta and 13 Jbeta primers. Data came from immunoSEQ multiplex PCR; TCRdb stores just in-frame clones and leaves some out. The data contain some 180,000 clones, approximately 70% of them singletons. The sequencing sample was made of PBMCs. These receptors came from a woman younger than 35 in good health and CMV-seropositive.

The chain joins TRBV7-9 to TRBJ1-1; TRBD1 aligns across 9 bases. The CDR3 length is 14 residues. V was clipped by 7 bases and J by 3 bases; unmatched bases: 6. Germline V gives CDR1 SEHNR, CDR2 FQNEAQ (reference sequence). The CDR3: CASTSGQGHTEAFF. In DNA, the CDR3 is TGTGCCAGCACCTCAGGACAGGGGCACACTGAAGCTTTCTTT.

V gene TRBV7-9 combines with J gene TRBJ1-1, with D perhaps matching TRBD1 (5 bases). The V gene's germline CDR1 is SEHNR and CDR2 FQNEAQ (reference sequence). This CDR3 contains 15 residues. V was clipped by 4 bases and J by 5 bases, with 17 bases between them. CDR3 residues: CASSSPGRGRTEAFF. The CDR3 DNA is TGTGCCAGCAGCTCCCCGGGGAGGGGACGAACTGAAGCTTTCTTT. The variable domain in full, with the rest retrieved from reference TRBV7-9 and TRBJ1-1, is DTGVSQNPRHKITKRGQNVTFRCDPISEHNRLYWYRQTLGQGPEFLTYFQNEAQLEKSRLLSDRFSAERPKGSFSTLEIQRTEQGDSAMYLCASSSPGRGRTEAFFGQGTRLTVV.

The chain couples TRBV11-1 to TRBJ1-2; the match to TRBD1 covers 10 bases. Trimming removed 5 bases from V and 6 bases from J; junction bases left unmatched: 6. The CDR3 covers 14 residues. Per the germline V gene, CDR1 is SGHAT and CDR2 is FQDESV (reference sequence). CDR3 sequence reads: CASSDTTGGHGYTF. DNA of the CDR3: TGTGCCAGCAGCGATACGACAGGGGGCCATGGCTACACCTTC.

V and J are TRBV5-6 and TRBJ2-3; tentatively, D is TRBD2 (6 bases). Trimming stripped 2 bases from V and 0 bases from J, with 7 bases between. The CDR3 length is 14 residues. CDR1 and CDR2 from the germline V gene are SGHDT and YYEEEE. The CDR3 DNA follows: TGTGCCAGCAGCTTTGGGGGGAGCACAGATACGCAGTATTTT. Translating it yields CASSFGGSTDTQYF.

The chain uses TRBV2 and TRBJ1-1; D is unclear. V lost 11 bases to trimming and J lost 4 bases, with 17 bases between them. This CDR3 region has 13 residues. CDR1 is SNHLY and CDR2 is FYNNEI in the germline V gene. The CDR3 nucleotides read TGTGCCTGCCTAGCAGATTGGGGCACTGAAGCTTTCTTT. Protein product: CACLADWGTEAFF.

The genes are TRBV5-1 and TRBJ1-4; 11 bases map to TRBD1. The J segment lost 7 bases and the V segment lost 4 bases, leaving 6 bases of the junction unmatched. Germline CDR1 is SGHRS and CDR2 is YFSETQ. This CDR3 comprises 15 residues. The CDR3 DNA reads TGCGCCAGCAGCAGGGGGACAGGGGGTAGTGAAAAACTGTTTTTT. Translating it yields CASSRGTGGSEKLFF.

The CDR3 region has the DNA TGTGCCACCAGAGCCATGGGACAGGGGGCTTACACCGGGGAGCTGTTTTTT. The encoded protein is CATRAMGQGAYTGELFF. V gene TRBV15 combines with J gene TRBJ2-2, with 12 bases aligning to TRBD1. This CDR3 spans 17 amino acids. V lost 6 bases, J lost 3 bases, and 8 bases stayed unmatched. The germline V gene has CDR1 LNHNV and CDR2 YYDKDF (reference sequence).

This chain connects TRBV7-3 to TRBJ2-2; 8 bases are shared with TRBD1. V was pared by 5 bases and J by 4 bases, with 9 bases of the junction left unmatched. The CDR3 sequence is 16 residues long. The germline V gene encodes CDR1 SGHTA and CDR2 FQGTGA. CDR3 residues: CASSLIQGAVTGELFF. As DNA, the CDR3 is TGTGCCAGCAGCCTCATTCAGGGGGCGGTCACCGGGGAGCTGTTTTTT.

The chain joins TRBV7-2 to TRBJ1-4; D is unresolved. Germline V CDR1 and CDR2: SGHTA, FQGNSA. The CDR3 covers 12 residues. The V and J ends lost 5 bases and 7 bases respectively, with 8 bases between them. Written as DNA, the CDR3 is TGTGCCAGCAGCCGACTTGGTGAAAAACTGTTTTTT. Residues: CASSRLGEKLFF.

The chain joins TRBV5-6 to TRBJ2-7; D gene unclear. V was clipped by 2 bases and J by 2 bases, with 5 bases between them. The germline V gene encodes CDR1 SGHDT and CDR2 YYEEEE. The CDR3 consists of 12 residues. The CDR3 spells CASSFLAYEQYF. The CDR3 bases are TGTGCCAGCAGCTTCTTAGCCTACGAGCAGTACTTC.

The CDR3 DNA sequence: TGCAGCGTCGCCTTTGAGGATACGCAGTATTTT. It translates to CSVAFEDTQYF. The V and J genes are TRBV29-1 and TRBJ2-3; D gene ambiguous. V was pared by 6 bases and J by 6 bases, with 10 bases between. The CDR3 loop spans 11 amino acids. Germline V gives CDR1 SQVTM, CDR2 ANQGSEA.

The chain is built from TRBV11-2 and TRBJ2-3, with 7 bases aligning to TRBD1. This CDR3 is 15 amino acids long. The V and J ends lost 5 bases and 3 bases, in that order; junction bases with no gene match: 8. CDR1 SGHAT and CDR2 FQNNGV come from the germline V gene. In DNA, the CDR3 is TGTGCCAGCAGCGAGACAGGGAAGAGGACAGATACGCAGTATTTT. It yields the protein CASSETGKRTDTQYF.

The chain links TRBV30 to TRBJ2-6, with no clear D. The CDR3 is 14 residues long. Germline CDR1 is GTSNPN and CDR2 is SVGIG (reference sequence). Trimming shortened V by 6 bases and J by 0 bases, and 9 bases separated the two germline ends. CDR3 sequence reads: CACKSDSGANVLTF. The CDR3 coding sequence is TGTGCCTGCAAATCAGACTCTGGGGCCAACGTCCTGACTTTC.

This chain connects TRBV21-1 to TRBJ2-2; the DNA was not used to check the table's D call, TRBD2. TRBV21-1 is a recognized pseudogene. The CDR3 consists of 20 residues. The CDR3 region has the DNA TGTGCCAGCAGCAAAGTAAGGGGAGGGAGAAACAGCGCGAACACCGGGGAGCTGTTTTTT. Translating it yields CASSKVRGGRNSANTGELFF.

This chain links TRBV27 with TRBJ1-1; 8 bases map to TRBD1. Germline-derived CDR1 and CDR2 are MNHEY and SMNVEV (reference sequence). This CDR3 has 14 residues. V trimming: 7 bases; J trimming: 5 bases; junction bases outside the gene matches: 9. The CDR3 nucleotides read TGTGCCAGCATGCGACAGGGGTTGCTTACTGAAGCTTTCTTT. It encodes CASMRQGLLTEAFF.

The gene calls are TRBV27 and TRBJ1-2; no clear D gene. This CDR3 region has 14 residues. V dropped 5 bases and J dropped 0 bases, with 10 bases sitting between them. Germline V gene sequence: CDR1 MNHEY, CDR2 SMNVEV (reference sequence). The DNA of the CDR3 is TGTGCCAGCAGTCCGTCTAAGTCTAACTATGGCTACACCTTC. Protein product: CASSPSKSNYGYTF.

The chain joins TRBV5-1 to TRBJ2-1, with a tentative D call TRBD1 (6 bases). Germline V gives CDR1 SGHRS, CDR2 YFSETQ. The CDR3 totals 16 residues. The ends were cut back, 1 base at V and 7 bases at J, with 18 bases in the middle. CDR3 sequence: CASSLSLGARGNEQFF. As DNA, the CDR3 is TGCGCCAGCAGCTTGAGTTTGGGGGCCCGTGGAAATGAGCAGTTCTTC.

V is TRBV6-5 and J is TRBJ2-7; 7 bases match TRBD2. CDR1 and CDR2 (germline): MNHEY, SVGAGI. There are 14 residues in the CDR3. V gave up 4 bases and J gave up 5 bases; unmatched junction bases: 8. CDR3: CASSFTTSSHEQYF. The CDR3 DNA sequence: TGTGCCAGCAGTTTCACGACTAGCAGCCACGAGCAGTACTTC.

The chain joins TRBV18 to TRBJ1-5, with TRBD1 matching over 12 bases. There are 15 residues in the CDR3. Germline CDR1 is KGHSH and CDR2 is LQKENI. Germline trimming cut 2 bases from V and 6 bases from J; bases unmatched to any gene: 2. The CDR3 reads CASSPGTGGVQPQHF. The DNA for the CDR3 is TGTGCCAGCTCACCAGGGACAGGGGGCGTTCAGCCCCAGCATTTT.

This clone was found a few times. The chain is built from TRBV4-1 and TRBJ2-5; the match to TRBD2 covers 10 bases. V shed 3 bases, J shed 3 bases, and the junction held 10 bases outside the gene matches. The germline CDR1 and CDR2 sequences are MGHRA and YSYEKL. This CDR3 is 17 amino acids long. CDR3 in DNA: TGCGCCAGCAGCCATAAAGTCTGGACTAGCGGCGAAGAGACCCAGTACTTC. As protein: CASSHKVWTSGEETQYF.

The chain has TRBV2 and TRBJ2-3; TRBD1 aligns across 10 bases. CDR3 length: 16 amino acids. With V trimmed by 4 bases and J by 5 bases, 9 bases remained unmatched. The V gene's germline CDR1 is SNHLY and CDR2 FYNNEI. The CDR3 region has the DNA TGTGCCAGCAGTGGGGTGACAGGGGGCTGGATAGATACGCAGTATTTT. Residues: CASSGVTGGWIDTQYF.

Comment on this clone: At one end, the junction sequence differs from germline, possibly due to a read error. The V gene is TRBV7-9, the J gene TRBJ2-1; D is possibly TRBD2 (5 bases). The germline V gene encodes CDR1 SEHNR and CDR2 FQNEAQ (reference sequence). The CDR3 extends over 14 amino acids. The CDR3 DNA reads as TGTTCCAGCAGCGTTGAAACTAGTTACAATGAGCAGTTCTTC. Translating gives CSSSVETSYNEQFF.

The J gene is TRBJ2-3, the V gene TRBV30; TRBD2 aligns across 7 bases. The ends lost 0 bases at V and 0 bases at J; junction bases unmatched: 3. In germline, CDR1 is GTSNPN, CDR2 SVGIG (reference sequence). This CDR3 comprises 15 residues. CDR3 protein: CAWSVLGGSTDTQYF. Here the CDR3 DNA reads TGTGCCTGGAGTGTACTGGGGGGGAGCACAGATACGCAGTATTTT.

This sequence joins TRBV2 and TRBJ2-2; TRBD2 agrees at 7 bases. V dropped 6 bases and J dropped 6; count of bases not matched to a gene: 7. Germline CDR1 SNHLY, CDR2 FYNNEI. The CDR3 is 14 residues long. CDR3 coding DNA: TGTGCCAGCAGGGGACGGGGGGTTTCCGGGGAGCTGTTTTTT. Protein product: CASRGRGVSGELFF.

The chain links TRBV6-1 to TRBJ1-4, with D unresolved. The V end was cut by 2 bases, the J end by 7 bases, with 20 bases between. The germline V gene has CDR1 MNHNS and CDR2 SASEGT. The CDR3 is 17 amino acids. In DNA form, the CDR3 reads TGTGCCAGCAGTGAAATTTGGCAGATTCCGGGAGGTGAAAAACTGTTTTTT. Its translation is CASSEIWQIPGGEKLFF.

The chain has TRBV7-3 and TRBJ2-1, with 8 nucleotides matching TRBD2. The CDR3 covers 15 residues. Germline V gene lookup returns CDR1 SGHTA and CDR2 FQGTGA. The V segment lost 2 bases and the J segment 7 bases; nucleotides outside the gene matches: 7. The CDR3 sequence is CASSLSSRGGNEQFF. CDR3 DNA: TGTGCCAGCAGCTTATCATCACGGGGGGGGAATGAGCAGTTCTTC.

This sequence joins TRBV30 and TRBJ2-5; 9 bases agree with TRBD1. The CDR3 contains 15 residues. Germline-derived CDR1 and CDR2 are GTSNPN and SVGIG (reference sequence). With 2 bases clipped from V and 7 bases from J, the junction kept 11 bases outside the gene matches. CDR3 DNA: TGTGCCTGGAGTCCCGGGACAGGGAGCCTGGGGACCCAGTACTTC. Its protein is CAWSPGTGSLGTQYF. The full variable domain, rest sourced from reference TRBV30 and TRBJ2-5, is SQTIHQWPATLVQPVGSPLSLECTVEGTSNPNLYWYRQAAGRGLQLLFYSVGIGQISSEVPQNLSASRPQDRQFILSSKKLLLSDSGFYLCAWSPGTGSLGTQYFGPGTRLLVL.

The J gene is TRBJ2-7, the V gene TRBV29-1; 7 nucleotides align to TRBD1. Trimming cost V 6 bases and J 0 bases; bases outside gene matches: 5. Germline V gene sequence: CDR1 SQVTM, CDR2 ANQGSEA. The CDR3 covers 13 residues. The CDR3 is CSVTGVSSYEQYF. DNA of the CDR3: TGCAGCGTCACAGGGGTTAGCTCCTACGAGCAGTACTTC.

CDR3: CASSPDYYNEQFF. The DNA of the CDR3 is TGTGCCAGCTCACCCGACTACTACAATGAGCAGTTCTTC. This chain joins TRBV18 and TRBJ2-1, with a possible D match to TRBD2 (5 bases). The CDR3 is made up of 13 amino acids. Trimming left V 3 bases short and J 3 bases short, with 6 bases between. Per the germline V gene, CDR1 is KGHSH and CDR2 is LQKENI.

This clone turned up a few times. This chain connects TRBV14 to TRBJ2-2; 10 nucleotides line up with TRBD2. Germline V gene sequence: CDR1 SGHDN, CDR2 FVKESK. With V trimmed by 1 base and J by 2 bases, 4 bases remained unmatched. The CDR3 sequence is 17 residues long. This chain's CDR3 is CASSQALAGVNTGELFF. DNA for the CDR3: TGTGCCAGCAGCCAAGCTCTAGCGGGGGTTAACACCGGGGAGCTGTTTTTT.